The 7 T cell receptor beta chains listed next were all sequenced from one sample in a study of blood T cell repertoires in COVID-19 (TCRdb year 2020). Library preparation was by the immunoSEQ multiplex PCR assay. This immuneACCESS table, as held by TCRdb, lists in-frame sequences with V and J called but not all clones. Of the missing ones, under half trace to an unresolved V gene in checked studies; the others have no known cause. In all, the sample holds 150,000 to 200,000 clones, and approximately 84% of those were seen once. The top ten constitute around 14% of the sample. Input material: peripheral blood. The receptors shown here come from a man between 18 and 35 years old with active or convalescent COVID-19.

This CDR3 reads CATSDFLDSSGNTIYF. DNA of the CDR3: TGTGCCACCAGTGATTTCTTGGACAGCTCTGGAAACACCATATATTTT. V and J are TRBV24-1 and TRBJ1-3; D might be TRBD1 (6 bases). The V end was cut by 1 base, the J end by 0 bases, with 9 bases between. The length of the CDR3 is 16 residues. Germline CDR1 and CDR2: KGHDR and SFDVKD.

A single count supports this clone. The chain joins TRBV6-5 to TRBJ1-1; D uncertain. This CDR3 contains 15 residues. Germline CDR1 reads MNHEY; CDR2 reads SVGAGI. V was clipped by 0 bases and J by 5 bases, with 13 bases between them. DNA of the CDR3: TGTGCCAGCAGTTACTCAGGGCCGGGAGGAACTGAAGCTTTCTTT. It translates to CASSYSGPGGTEAFF.

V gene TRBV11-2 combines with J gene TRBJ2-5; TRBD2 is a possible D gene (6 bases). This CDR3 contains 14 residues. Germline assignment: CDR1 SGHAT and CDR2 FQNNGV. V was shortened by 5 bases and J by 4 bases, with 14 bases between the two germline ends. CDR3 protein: CASSTGLRSETQYF. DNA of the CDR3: TGTGCCAGCAGCACGGGACTGAGGTCAGAGACCCAGTACTTC.

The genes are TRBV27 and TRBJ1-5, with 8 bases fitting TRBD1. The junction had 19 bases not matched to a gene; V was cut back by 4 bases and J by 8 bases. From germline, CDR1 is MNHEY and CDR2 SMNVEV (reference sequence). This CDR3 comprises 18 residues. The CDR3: CASSSETFRAGGREPQHF. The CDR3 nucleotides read TGTGCCAGCAGTTCCGAGACTTTTCGGGCAGGGGGCCGGGAGCCCCAGCATTTT.

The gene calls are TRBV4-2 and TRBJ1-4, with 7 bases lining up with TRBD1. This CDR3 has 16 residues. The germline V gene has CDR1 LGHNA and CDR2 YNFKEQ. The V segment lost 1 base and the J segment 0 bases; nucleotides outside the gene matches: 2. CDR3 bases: TGTGCCAGCAGCCAAGCAGGGGGGACAACTAATGAAAAACTGTTTTTT. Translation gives CASSQAGGTTNEKLFF.

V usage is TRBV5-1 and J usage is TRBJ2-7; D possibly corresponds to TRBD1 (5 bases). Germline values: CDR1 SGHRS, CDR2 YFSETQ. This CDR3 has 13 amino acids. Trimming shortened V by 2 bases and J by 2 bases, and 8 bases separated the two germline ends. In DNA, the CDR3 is TGCGCCAGCAGCTTTCAGGGCACCTACGAGCAGTACTTC. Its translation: CASSFQGTYEQYF.

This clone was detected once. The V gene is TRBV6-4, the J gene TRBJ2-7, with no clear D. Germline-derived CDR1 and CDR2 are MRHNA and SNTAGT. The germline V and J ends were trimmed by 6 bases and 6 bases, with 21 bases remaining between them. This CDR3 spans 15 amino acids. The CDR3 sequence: CASRPLTGFNPEQYF. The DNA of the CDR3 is TGTGCCAGCAGACCACTTACTGGTTTTAATCCCGAGCAGTACTTC.